This TCR beta chain was recovered during a study of beta chain features in type 1 diabetes. Study-wide background: What patients shared with healthy donors was a similar profile of age, gender and cell yields. Study observations and caveats: Since sequencing was performed on cDNA, cells with high TCR expression could be over-represented. Within the patient group, naive, central memory and Treg TCRB repertoires appeared more similar to each other than within healthy donors. In type 1 diabetes patients, VDJ junctions had fewer insertions; deletions at these junctions were more frequent. In every one of the four CD4+ subsets, TCRB CDR3s were moderately but significantly shorter in Type 1 diabetes patients.

Expressed TCRB transcripts were sequenced, since all the RNA that had been isolated was reverse transcribed. Some clones are missing from TCRdb's copy, which holds only in-frame ones; the method was immunoSEQ multiplex PCR. Of roughly 50,000 clones detected, about 48% appear once; the ten largest clones hold approximately 0.13%. A remark on this clone: Its target is not known.

Sequencing input: stem cell memory CD4+ T cells from blood. The source is a man aged 25 to 40 with type 1 diabetes.

As DNA, the CDR3 is TGTGCCAGTAGCCCCCAGAGCGGAGATACGCAGTATTTT. Protein: CASSPQSGDTQYF. J is TRBJ2-3 and V is TRBV19, with D perhaps TRBD2 (5 bases). Deletions cut 6 bases from V and 5 bases from J, with 12 bases between. The CDR3 length is 13 residues. Per germline, CDR1 LNHDA and CDR2 SQIVND (reference sequence).